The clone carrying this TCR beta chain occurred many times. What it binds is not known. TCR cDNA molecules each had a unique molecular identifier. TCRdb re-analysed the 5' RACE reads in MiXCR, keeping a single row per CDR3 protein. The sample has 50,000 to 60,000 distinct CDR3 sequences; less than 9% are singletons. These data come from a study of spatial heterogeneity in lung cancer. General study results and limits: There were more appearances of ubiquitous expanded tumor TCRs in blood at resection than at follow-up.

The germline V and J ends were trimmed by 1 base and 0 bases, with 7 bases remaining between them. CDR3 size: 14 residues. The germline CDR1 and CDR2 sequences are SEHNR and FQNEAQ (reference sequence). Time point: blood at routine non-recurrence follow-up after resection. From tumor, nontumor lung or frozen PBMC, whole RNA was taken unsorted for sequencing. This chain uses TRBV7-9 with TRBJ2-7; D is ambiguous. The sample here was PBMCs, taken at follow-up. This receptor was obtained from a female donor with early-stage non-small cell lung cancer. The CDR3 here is CASSLVPGSYEQYF. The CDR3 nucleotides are TGTGCCAGCAGCTTAGTGCCAGGCTCCTACGAGCAGTACTTC. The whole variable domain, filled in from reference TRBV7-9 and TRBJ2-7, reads DTGVSQNPRHKITKRGQNVTFRCDPISEHNRLYWYRQTLGQGPEFLTYFQNEAQLEKSRLLSDRFSAERPKGSFSTLEIQRTEQGDSAMYLCASSLVPGSYEQYFGPGTRLTVT.